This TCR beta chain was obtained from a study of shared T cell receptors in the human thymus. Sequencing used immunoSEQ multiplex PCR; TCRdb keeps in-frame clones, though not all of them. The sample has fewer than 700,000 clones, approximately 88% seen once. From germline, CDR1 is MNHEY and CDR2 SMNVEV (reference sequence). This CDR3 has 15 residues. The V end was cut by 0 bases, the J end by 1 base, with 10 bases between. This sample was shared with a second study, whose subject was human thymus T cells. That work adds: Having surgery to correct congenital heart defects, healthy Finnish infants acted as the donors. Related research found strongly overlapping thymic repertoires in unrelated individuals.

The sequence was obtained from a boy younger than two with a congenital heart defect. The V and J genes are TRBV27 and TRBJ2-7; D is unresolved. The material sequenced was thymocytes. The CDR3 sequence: CASSLSGWQSYEQYF. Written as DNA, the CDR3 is TGTGCCAGCAGTTTATCGGGCTGGCAATCCTACGAGCAGTACTTC.